This entry is about one T cell receptor beta chain. The antigen remains unidentified. This sample was included in a study of shared clonotypes between healthy human individuals. Findings and caveats of the study: Sorted-subset sequencing was shown by rarefaction to be incomplete despite large depth.

Donors, healthy HIV-negative adults, lacked recent acute infections or vaccinations. The CD8 memory fraction combined CD45RO+ cells with TemRA cells (CCR7-negative CD45RA+). The run depth of the assay was deep. The method was immunoSEQ multiplex PCR; TCRdb's version includes in-frame clones alone and lacks a portion of them. This table holds about 120,000 clones, approximately 70% found once. The material sequenced was memory CD8+ T cells sorted from blood. Noted subset: CD45RO+ cells pooled with CCR7-negative TemRA cells. The clonotype was recovered from a woman aged 25-40 years in good health.

The CDR3: CASRIQVLYGYTF. In DNA form, the CDR3 reads TGTGCCAGCAGGATACAGGTTCTCTATGGCTACACCTTC. The chain carries TRBV2 and TRBJ1-2; D may be TRBD1 (5 bases). V was clipped by 6 bases and J by 4 bases, with 12 bases between them. This CDR3 contains 13 residues. Germline assignment: CDR1 SNHLY and CDR2 FYNNEI.